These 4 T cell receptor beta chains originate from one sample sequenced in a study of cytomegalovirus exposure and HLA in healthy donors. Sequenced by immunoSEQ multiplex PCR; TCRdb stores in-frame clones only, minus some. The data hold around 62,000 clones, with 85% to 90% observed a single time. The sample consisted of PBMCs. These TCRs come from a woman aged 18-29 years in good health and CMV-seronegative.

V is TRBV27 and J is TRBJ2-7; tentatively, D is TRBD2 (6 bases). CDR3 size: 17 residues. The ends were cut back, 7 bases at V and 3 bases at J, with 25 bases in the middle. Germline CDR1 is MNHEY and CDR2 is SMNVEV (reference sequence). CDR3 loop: CASTLRGAGGEGYEQYF. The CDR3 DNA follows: TGTGCCAGCACCCTTCGAGGAGCGGGCGGAGAAGGCTACGAGCAGTACTTC.

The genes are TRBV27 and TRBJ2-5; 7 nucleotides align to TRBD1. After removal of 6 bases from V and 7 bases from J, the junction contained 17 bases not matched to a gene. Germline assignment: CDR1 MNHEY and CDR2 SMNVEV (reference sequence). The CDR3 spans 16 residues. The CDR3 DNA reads TGTGCCAGCAGCCCCCTTACAGGGGAACCGGTTGGGACCCAGTACTTC. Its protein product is CASSPLTGEPVGTQYF.

The CDR3 region has the DNA TGTGCCAGCAGCTTTGGACAGGGACCCTACGAGCAGTACTTC. Its translation is CASSFGQGPYEQYF. The genes are TRBV28 and TRBJ2-7; 8 bases line up with TRBD1. The germline gives CDR1 MDHEN, CDR2 SYDVKM. CDR3 length: 14 residues. J was trimmed by 2 bases and V by 6 bases; bases with no gene match: 6.

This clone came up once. The CDR3 spells CASSSKDREGETQYF. The CDR3 nucleotides are TGTGCCAGCAGTTCCAAGGACAGGGAGGGCGAGACCCAGTACTTC. The rearrangement joins TRBV28 to TRBJ2-5; D is perhaps TRBD1 (8 bases). Trimming shortened V by 4 bases and J by 5 bases, and 17 bases separated the two germline ends. The CDR3 runs to 15 residues. CDR1 and CDR2 from the germline V gene are MDHEN and SYDVKM. The full variable domain, completed using reference TRBV28 and TRBJ2-5, is DVKVTQSSRYLVKRTGEKVFLECVQDMDHENMFWYRQDPGLGLRLIYFSYDVKMKEKGDIPEGYSVSREKKERFSLILESASTNQTSMYLCASSSKDREGETQYFGPGTRLLVL.